The rows below give T cell receptor beta chains drawn from one sample of a study of shared clonotypes between healthy human individuals. Generated by immunoSEQ multiplex PCR, the TCRdb table keeps only in-frame clones and is missing some. The table includes roughly 2.6 million clones, around 94% detected once. Sequencing was carried out using naive CD4+ T cells sorted from blood. Source of these receptors: a man aged 18 to 29 in good health. CDR3s include the opening cysteine and the closing phenylalanine or tryptophan. The D gene is left open where the match is weak. The listing skips clone size in some rows; elsewhere it reads once, few, many or a size class.

V	size	D	J	length	CDR3	DNA
TRBV5-6	-	TRBD1	TRBJ2-7	15	CASSLVTGGSYEQYF	TGTGCCAGCAGCTTGGTGACAGGGGGATCCTACGAGCAGTACTTC
TRBV11-1	once	TRBD2	TRBJ2-1	16	CASSPGLAGRNNEQFF	TGTGCCAGCAGCCCGGGACTAGCGGGGCGCAACAATGAGCAGTTCTTC
TRBV9	-	-	TRBJ2-5	13	CASSREGRETQYF	TGTGCCAGCAGCCGAGAGGGACGGGAGACCCAGTACTTC
TRBV9	once	TRBD1	TRBJ2-2	16	CASSGTGTGNTGELFF	TGTGCCAGCAGCGGAACCGGGACAGGGAACACCGGGGAGCTGTTTTTT
TRBV6-6	-	-	TRBJ2-7	11	CASQANYEQYF	TGTGCCAGCCAAGCGAACTACGAGCAGTACTTC
TRBV6-5	-	-	TRBJ1-2	13	CASSYAQGPGYTF	TGTGCCAGCAGTTACGCACAGGGACCTGGCTACACCTTC
TRBV30	-	TRBD1	TRBJ1-6	14	CAWSGDSYNSPLHF	TGTGCCTGGAGTGGGGACAGCTATAATTCACCCCTCCACTTT
TRBV19	-	-	TRBJ2-3	14	CASNKGLAKDTQYF	TGTGCCAGTAACAAGGGTCTAGCAAAAGATACGCAGTATTTT
TRBV2	-	TRBD2	TRBJ2-2	17	CASNPGQGGPNTGELFF	TGTGCCAGCAACCCGGGGCAGGGAGGGCCGAACACCGGGGAGCTGTTTTTT
TRBV19	-	TRBD1	TRBJ2-2	16	CASSVTGQGAFGELFF	TGTGCCAGTAGTGTAACGGGACAGGGGGCATTCGGGGAGCTGTTTTTT
TRBV5-4	-	-	TRBJ2-7	13	CASSLDGNYEQYF	TGTGCCAGCAGCTTGGACGGAAACTACGAGCAGTACTTC
TRBV11-3	-	-	TRBJ2-5	13	CASSSGLAETQYF	TGTGCCAGCAGCTCAGGGCTAGCTGAGACCCAGTACTTC
TRBV5-1	-	TRBD1	TRBJ1-6	14	CASRSSDRASPLHF	TGCGCCAGTCGATCTTCGGACAGGGCTTCACCCCTCCACTTT
TRBV5-1	-	TRBD1	TRBJ1-6	15	CASSLRDRVNSPLHF	TGCGCCAGCAGCCTCCGGGACAGGGTGAATTCACCCCTCCACTTT
TRBV6-5	-	-	TRBJ2-6	15	CASSTRPSGANVLTF	TGTGCCAGCTCAACACGACCCTCTGGGGCCAACGTCCTGACTTTC
TRBV6-1	once	TRBD1	TRBJ1-5	14	CASSELAGGPPQHF	TGTGCCAGCAGTGAATTGGCAGGGGGTCCGCCCCAGCATTTT
TRBV11-1	-	-	TRBJ2-7	15	CASSLAGTVTYEQYF	TGTGCCAGCAGCTTAGCGGGTACGGTAACCTACGAGCAGTACTTC
TRBV29-1	-	-	TRBJ1-2	9	CSVVNGYTF	TGCAGCGTTGTGAATGGCTACACCTTC